This T cell receptor beta chain was recovered during a study of T-cell reconstitution after alpha-beta-depleted transplantation in children (dated by TCRdb to the mid-2010s). Background for the entire study: The study quantitatively tracked T-cell immune reconstitution after TCRalphabeta/CD19-depleted allogeneic hematopoietic cell transplantation in children using TCR repertoire profiling. Results the study describes overall, beyond this receptor: In some patients, the high TCRbeta diversity seen at day 60 was put down to recipient T cells and intrathymic progenitors that had survived conditioning. The apparently early recovery of alphabetaT-cell counts about two months after transplant reportedly depended on only several hundred rapidly expanded clones that came from non-depleted graft cells. Hyperexpanded clone frequencies declined over subsequent months; after one year, T-cell counts and TCRbeta diversity were mostly attributed to newly produced T cells.

The CDR3, cysteine through phenylalanine, is 14 amino acids long. Solely the CDR3 DNA is kept, with 42 bases framed from the first base. Per the germline V gene (reference sequence), MNHEY is the CDR1 and SMNVEV is the CDR2. V is reduced by 5 bases and J by 0 bases, leaving a spacing of 11 bases between them. Receptor libraries were prepared by PCR. The sequencing machine was an Illumina HiSeq 2500. TCR library preparation used molecular barcoding, with unique molecular identifiers applied to normalize quantification of the TCRbeta repertoire. TCRdb reanalyzed the raw reads on its own, using fastp at Q25 for trimming and MiXCR for clone calling, and kept in-frame beta chains. CDR3 protein sequences are deduplicated, and each keeps its most common genes and DNA. The sample contains about 980,000 distinct CDR3 sequences, around 30% of them found a single time. The top ten clones comprise over 25% of the sample.

What the treatment or condition label conveys for this sample: allogeneic hematopoietic cell transplantation with graft depleted of TCRalphabeta T cells and CD19 B cells. TCRalphabeta/CD19-depleted allogeneic hematopoietic cell grafts were given to the transplant recipients, all of whom were children. This clonotype is judged medium-sized (0.01 to 0.1%). No antigen is known for it. Base qualities are not at hand, and no much larger clone is one base apart. The specimen comprised PBMCs, mostly from graft donor cells, sampled 360 days after TCRalphabeta/CD19-depleted stem cell transplant. The receptor comes from a boy in the first two years of life who had a stem cell transplant for SCID, so the T cells may come from the graft donor. The chain employs TRBV27 and TRBJ2-7, with TRBD1 tentatively as D gene (5 bases match). This receptor carries the CDR3 CASSLTVLSYEQYF. The DNA sequence is given as TGTGCCAGCAGTCTGACAGTGCTCTCCTACGAGCAGTACTTC.